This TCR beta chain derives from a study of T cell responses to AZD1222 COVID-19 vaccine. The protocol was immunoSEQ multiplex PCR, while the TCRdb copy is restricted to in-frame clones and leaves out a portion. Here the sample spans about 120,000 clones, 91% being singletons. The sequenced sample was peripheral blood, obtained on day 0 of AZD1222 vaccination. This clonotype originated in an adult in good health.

The CDR3 protein is CASRFQNQPQHF. The CDR3 DNA sequence: TGTGCCAGTAGGTTCCAAAATCAGCCCCAGCATTTT. The chain joins TRBV19 to TRBJ1-5; D gene unclear. Looked up from germline, CDR1 is LNHDA and CDR2 is SQIVND (reference sequence). The ends were cut back, 6 bases at V and 4 bases at J, with 7 bases in the middle. The CDR3 totals 12 residues.